The 22 T cell receptor beta chains in this list originate from one sample, sequenced in a study of T cell responses to AZD1222 COVID-19 vaccine. Assay used: immunoSEQ multiplex PCR; TCRdb lists only in-frame clones, some missing. The sample holds around 250,000 clones, approximately 93% seen once. The sequences come from peripheral blood, collected on day 0 of AZD1222 vaccination. These receptors were collected from an adult in good health.

V usage is TRBV2 and J usage is TRBJ1-1; D remains ambiguous. V was shortened by 6 bases and J by 1 base, with 6 bases between the two germline ends. This CDR3 is 12 amino acids long. Germline lookup yields CDR1 SNHLY and CDR2 FYNNEI. DNA of the CDR3: TGTGCCAGCAGGGATCAGAACACTGAAGCTTTCTTT. Its protein is CASRDQNTEAFF. Supplemented by reference TRBV2 and TRBJ1-1, the full variable domain reads EPEVTQTPSHQVTQMGQEVILRCVPISNHLYFYWYRQILGQKVEFLVSFYNNEISEKSEIFDDQFSVERPDGSNFTLKIRSTKLEDSAMYFCASRDQNTEAFFGQGTRLTVV.

The chain combines TRBV4-2 with TRBJ2-5, with a tentative D call TRBD2 (6 bases). Germline V lookup: CDR1 LGHNA, CDR2 YNFKEQ. The V end lost 0 bases, the J end lost 1 base, and 15 bases lay between the germline ends. The CDR3 contains 17 residues. The CDR3 sequence: CASSQDVAGRPQETQYF. CDR3 bases: TGTGCCAGCAGCCAAGATGTGGCAGGGAGGCCCCAAGAGACCCAGTACTTC.

The chain has TRBV6-8 and TRBJ1-1; tentatively, D is TRBD1 (6 bases). Germline CDR1 and CDR2: MNHGY and SAAAGT. The CDR3 covers 13 residues. The V end lost 6 bases, the J end lost 5 bases, and 13 bases lay between the germline ends. The CDR3 spells CASRGAGATEAFF. CDR3 DNA sequence: TGTGCCAGCAGGGGGGCAGGGGCGACTGAAGCTTTCTTT.

The V and J genes are TRBV6-5 and TRBJ1-2, with 8 nucleotides matching TRBD1. Trimming removed 2 bases from V and 3 bases from J; junction bases left unmatched: 2. This CDR3 has 14 residues. Germline V gene lookup returns CDR1 MNHEY and CDR2 SVGAGI. The CDR3 DNA sequence: TGTGCCAGCAGTTACCAGGGGGCAGACTATGGCTACACCTTC. Its translation: CASSYQGADYGYTF.

J is TRBJ2-7 and V is TRBV7-2; perhaps TRBD1 as D (6 bases). From germline, CDR1 is SGHTA and CDR2 FQGNSA. The CDR3 runs to 16 residues. Deletions cut 5 bases from V and 0 bases from J, with 17 bases between. CDR3 residues: CASSPGPPGASYEQYF. CDR3 bases: TGTGCCAGCAGCCCCGGGCCGCCAGGGGCCTCCTACGAGCAGTACTTC.

This sequence joins TRBV6-5 and TRBJ2-7, with 7 positions matching TRBD1. Germline loops: CDR1 MNHEY, CDR2 SVGAGI. V trimming: 6 bases; J trimming: 0 bases; junction bases outside the gene matches: 8. The CDR3 is 15 amino acids. In nucleotides, the CDR3 is TGTGCCAGCAGAACGGGACAGACGGTCTCCTACGAGCAGTACTTC. Translation: CASRTGQTVSYEQYF.

The rearrangement uses TRBV6-1 and TRBJ2-7, with 8 bases fitting TRBD1. Germline CDR1 and CDR2: MNHNS and SASEGT. The CDR3 is made up of 16 amino acids. V dropped 2 bases and J dropped 3; count of bases not matched to a gene: 9. The CDR3 bases are TGTGCCAGCAGTGAAATGACAGGGGAGAATCTCTACGAGCAGTACTTC. Protein: CASSEMTGENLYEQYF.

The chain joins TRBV10-2 to TRBJ2-5; D remains unclear. From germline, CDR1 is WSHSY and CDR2 SAAADI. The CDR3 loop spans 13 amino acids. V was cut by 0 bases and J by 3 bases, with 5 bases left in between. CDR3 sequence (DNA): TGCGCCAGCAGTGAGTCCCCCGAAGAGACCCAGTACTTC. Protein product: CASSESPEETQYF.

This chain joins TRBV3-1 (or the pseudogene TRBV3-2) and TRBJ2-6; D possibly corresponds to TRBD1 (6 bases). Per the germline V gene, CDR1 is LGHDT and CDR2 is YNNKEL (reference sequence). Trimming stripped 3 bases from V and 0 bases from J, with 15 bases between. This CDR3 contains 18 residues. The CDR3 DNA sequence: TGTGCCAGCAGCCAGTCAGGGGCGTCCCTCTCTGGGGCCAACGTCCTGACTTTC. Protein sequence: CASSQSGASLSGANVLTF.

The J gene is TRBJ2-1, the V gene TRBV7-2; D may be TRBD1 (6 bases). Germline assignment: CDR1 SGHTA and CDR2 FQGNSA. The CDR3 totals 15 residues. Trimming took off 2 bases at V and 5 bases at J, with 13 bases between the two ends. The CDR3 DNA reads TGTGCCAGCAGCTTATACCAGGGGATTAACAATGAGCAGTTCTTC. Translated, it gives CASSLYQGINNEQFF.

This chain uses TRBV5-1 with TRBJ2-5; TRBD1 might be the D (6 bases). The V end was cut by 3 bases, the J end by 5 bases, with 14 bases between. The CDR3 is 14 amino acids. Germline values: CDR1 SGHRS, CDR2 YFSETQ. DNA of the CDR3: TGCGCCAGCAGCTCGGGACATGGTCGGGAGACCCAGTACTTC. This sequence encodes CASSSGHGRETQYF.

The chain combines TRBV5-4 with TRBJ2-2, with D maybe TRBD2 (5 bases). V was shortened by 6 bases and J by 5 bases, with 17 bases between the two germline ends. CDR1 is SGHNT and CDR2 is YYREEE in the germline V gene (reference sequence). The CDR3 is made up of 15 amino acids. Here the CDR3 reads CASTPDGERTGELFF. CDR3 nucleotide sequence: TGTGCCAGCACCCCCGACGGGGAGAGGACCGGGGAGCTGTTTTTT.

This clone is a singleton in its sample. CDR3: CSFVAGQASSYEQYF. The CDR3 region has the DNA TGCAGCTTCGTGGCGGGACAGGCGAGCTCCTACGAGCAGTACTTC. The chain links TRBV29-1 to TRBJ2-7; 8 bases fit TRBD1. Germline V lookup: CDR1 SQVTM, CDR2 ANQGSEA. The junction had 12 bases not matched to a gene; V was cut back by 8 bases and J by 0 bases. The CDR3 has 15 amino acids.

On this clone itself: Other nucleotide sequences from this sample produce the same CDR3. The chain has TRBV20-1 and TRBJ1-1, with D unclear. This CDR3 contains 11 residues. Germline V gene data show CDR1 as DFQATT and CDR2 as SNEGSKA (reference sequence). V shed 5 bases and J shed 0 bases, with 4 bases lying between them. CDR3 DNA sequence: TGCAGTGCTTCCTTGAACACTGAAGCTTTCTTT. This codes for CSASLNTEAFF.

V is TRBV7-2 and J is TRBJ1-2; D call uncertain. V shed 7 bases and J shed 7 bases, with 19 bases lying between them. Germline V CDR1 and CDR2: SGHTA, FQGNSA. The CDR3 consists of 14 residues. CDR3 DNA sequence: TGTGCCAGCACCTTTAGCCCATCTGGAGCTGGCTACACCTTC. It yields the protein CASTFSPSGAGYTF.

The gene calls are TRBV5-6 and TRBJ2-5; 10 bases map to TRBD2. Germline trimming cut 2 bases from V and 2 bases from J; bases unmatched to any gene: 6. Germline V lookup: CDR1 SGHDT, CDR2 YYEEEE. The CDR3 runs to 16 residues. This chain's CDR3 is CASSFGAGGLQETQYF. CDR3 DNA: TGTGCCAGCAGCTTCGGAGCGGGGGGGCTGCAAGAGACCCAGTACTTC.

The CDR3 coding sequence is TGTGCCACATCGGACTATTGGAGTTCACCCCTCCACTTT. Translating it yields CATSDYWSSPLHF. V is TRBV19 and J is TRBJ1-6, with no clear D. The germline CDR1 and CDR2 sequences are LNHDA and SQIVND (reference sequence). Deletions cut 10 bases from V and 9 bases from J, with 16 bases between. The CDR3 consists of 13 residues.

In the case of this clone: The sample holds other DNA sequences that translate to the same CDR3. The V call is TRBV28, the J call TRBJ2-7; 11 positions agree with TRBD1. The germline V gene has CDR1 MDHEN and CDR2 SYDVKM. The V and J ends lost 6 bases and 6 bases, in that order; junction bases with no gene match: 4. The CDR3 contains 13 residues. The CDR3 spells CASRPGQGGEQYF. Here the CDR3 DNA reads TGTGCCAGCAGACCGGGACAGGGGGGCGAGCAGTACTTC.

The chain couples TRBV19 to TRBJ1-5; no definite D call. V dropped 5 bases and J dropped 7 bases, with 9 bases sitting between them. The CDR3 totals 12 residues. Germline CDR1 reads LNHDA; CDR2 reads SQIVND (reference sequence). The DNA of the CDR3 is TGTGCCAGTAGTCCTCTCCAGCAGCCCCAGCATTTT. It translates to CASSPLQQPQHF.

This clone was picked up one time. The chain combines TRBV11-2 with TRBJ2-2; TRBD2 matches at 9 bases. The J segment lost 6 bases and the V segment lost 5 bases, leaving 7 bases of the junction unmatched. The CDR3 contains 15 residues. Germline lookup yields CDR1 SGHAT and CDR2 FQNNGV. As DNA, the CDR3 is TGTGCCAGCAGCCCTACAGGACTAGCGTCCGGGGAGCTGTTTTTT. Protein sequence: CASSPTGLASGELFF. Full variable domain (rest looked up from reference TRBV11-2 and TRBJ2-2): EAGVAQSPRYKIIEKRQSVAFWCNPISGHATLYWYQQILGQGPKLLIQFQNNGVVDDSQLPKDRFSAERLKGVDSTLKIQPAKLEDSAVYLCASSPTGLASGELFFGEGSRLTVL.

The J gene is TRBJ2-7, the V gene TRBV5-1; tentatively, D is TRBD1 (5 bases). Germline lookup yields CDR1 SGHRS and CDR2 YFSETQ. Trimming removed 0 bases at V and 6 bases at J, with 13 bases between. The CDR3 loop spans 14 amino acids. The CDR3 region is CASSLGPRDREQYF. For the CDR3, the DNA is TGCGCCAGCAGCTTGGGGCCCAGGGATCGCGAGCAGTACTTC.

The chain employs TRBV28 and TRBJ1-2, with D tentatively TRBD1 (6 bases). With 4 bases removed from V and 4 bases from J, the gap between germline ends came to 13 bases. The CDR3 is made up of 14 amino acids. Germline lookup yields CDR1 MDHEN and CDR2 SYDVKM. The CDR3 DNA reads TGTGCCAGCAGTTCCCCGGGGGCCAGCTATGGCTACACCTTC. Its translation is CASSSPGASYGYTF.